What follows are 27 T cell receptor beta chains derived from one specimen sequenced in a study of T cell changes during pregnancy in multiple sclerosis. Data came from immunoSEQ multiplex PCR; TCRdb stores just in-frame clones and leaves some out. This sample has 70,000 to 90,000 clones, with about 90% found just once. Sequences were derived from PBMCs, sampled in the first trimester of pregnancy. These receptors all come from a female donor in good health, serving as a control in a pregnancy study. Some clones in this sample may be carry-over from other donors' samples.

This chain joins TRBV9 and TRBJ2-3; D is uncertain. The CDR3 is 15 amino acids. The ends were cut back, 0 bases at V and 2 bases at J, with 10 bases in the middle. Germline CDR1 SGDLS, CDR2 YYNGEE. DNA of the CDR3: TGTGCCAGCAGCGTAGGTGGGCAGCTCACAGATACGCAGTATTTT. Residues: CASSVGGQLTDTQYF.

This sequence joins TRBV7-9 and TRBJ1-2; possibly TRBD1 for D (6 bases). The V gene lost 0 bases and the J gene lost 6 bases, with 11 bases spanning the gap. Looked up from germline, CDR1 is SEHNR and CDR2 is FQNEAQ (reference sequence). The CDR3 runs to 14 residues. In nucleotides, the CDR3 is TGTGCCAGCAGCTTAGCCCAGGGGCGGGATGGCTACACCTTC. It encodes CASSLAQGRDGYTF.

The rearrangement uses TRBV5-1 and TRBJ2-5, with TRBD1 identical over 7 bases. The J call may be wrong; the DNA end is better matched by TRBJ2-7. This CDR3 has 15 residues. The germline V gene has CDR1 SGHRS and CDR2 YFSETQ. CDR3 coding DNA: TGCGCCAGCAGCTTGTCAGCAGGGGGAGTTTACGAGCAGTACTTC. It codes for CASSLSAGGVYEQYF.

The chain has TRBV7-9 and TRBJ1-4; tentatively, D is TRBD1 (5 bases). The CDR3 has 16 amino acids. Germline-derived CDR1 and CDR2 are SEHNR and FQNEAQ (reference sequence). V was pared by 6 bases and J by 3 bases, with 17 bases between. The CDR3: CASRRGAGGANEKLFF. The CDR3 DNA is TGTGCCAGCAGACGGGGTGCGGGGGGGGCTAATGAAAAACTGTTTTTT. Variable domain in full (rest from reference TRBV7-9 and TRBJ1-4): DTGVSQNPRHKITKRGQNVTFRCDPISEHNRLYWYRQTLGQGPEFLTYFQNEAQLEKSRLLSDRFSAERPKGSFSTLEIQRTEQGDSAMYLCASRRGAGGANEKLFFGSGTQLSVL.

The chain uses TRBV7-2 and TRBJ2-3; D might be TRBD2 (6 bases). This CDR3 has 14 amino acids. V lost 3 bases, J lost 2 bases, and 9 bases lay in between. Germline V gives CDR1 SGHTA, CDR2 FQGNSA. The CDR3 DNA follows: TGTGCCAGCAGCTTCGGGGGTTTCACAGATACGCAGTATTTT. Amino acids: CASSFGGFTDTQYF.

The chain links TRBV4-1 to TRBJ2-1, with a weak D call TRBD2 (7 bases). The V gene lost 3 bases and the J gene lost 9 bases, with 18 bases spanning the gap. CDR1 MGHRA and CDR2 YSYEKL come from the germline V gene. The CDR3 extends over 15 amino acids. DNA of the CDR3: TGCGCCAGCAGCCATATGGGGGGGGGCTTGGGTGAGCAGTTCTTC. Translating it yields CASSHMGGGLGEQFF.

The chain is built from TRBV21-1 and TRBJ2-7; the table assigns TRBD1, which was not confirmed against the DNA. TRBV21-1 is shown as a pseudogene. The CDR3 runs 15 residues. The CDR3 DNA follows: TGTGCCAGCAGCCCCCGGGACAGGGGGTCTTACGAGCAGTACTTC. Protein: CASSPRDRGSYEQYF.

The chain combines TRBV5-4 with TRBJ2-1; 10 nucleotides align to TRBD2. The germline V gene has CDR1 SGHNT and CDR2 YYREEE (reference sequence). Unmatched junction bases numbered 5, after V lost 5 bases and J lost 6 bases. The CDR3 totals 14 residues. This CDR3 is CASSPAGGRNEQFF. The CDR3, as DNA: TGTGCCAGCAGTCCAGCGGGGGGGCGCAATGAGCAGTTCTTC. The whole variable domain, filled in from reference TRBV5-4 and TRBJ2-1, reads ETGVTQSPTHLIKTRGQQVTLRCSSQSGHNTVSWYQQALGQGPQFIFQYYREEENGRGNFPPRFSGLQFPNYSSELNVNALELDDSALYLCASSPAGGRNEQFFGPGTRLTVL.

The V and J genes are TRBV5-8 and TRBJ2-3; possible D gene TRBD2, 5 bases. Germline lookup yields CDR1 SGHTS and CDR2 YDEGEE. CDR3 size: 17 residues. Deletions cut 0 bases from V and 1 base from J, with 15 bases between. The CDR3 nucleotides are TGTGCCAGCAGCTTGGGAGGACTTCTAGTTGGCACAGATACGCAGTATTTT. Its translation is CASSLGGLLVGTDTQYF.

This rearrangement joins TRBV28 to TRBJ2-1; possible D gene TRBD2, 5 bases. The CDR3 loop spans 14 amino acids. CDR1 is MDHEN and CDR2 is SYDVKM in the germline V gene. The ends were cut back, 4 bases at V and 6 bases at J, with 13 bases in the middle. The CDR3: CASSSRVLTNEQFF. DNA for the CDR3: TGTGCCAGCAGTTCGAGGGTCCTGACCAATGAGCAGTTCTTC.

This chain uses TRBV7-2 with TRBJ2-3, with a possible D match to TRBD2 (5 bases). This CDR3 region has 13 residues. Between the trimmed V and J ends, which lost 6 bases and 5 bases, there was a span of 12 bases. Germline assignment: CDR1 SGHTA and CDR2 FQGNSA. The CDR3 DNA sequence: TGTGCCAGCAGACCCGGGATAGAAGATACGCAGTATTTT. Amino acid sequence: CASRPGIEDTQYF.

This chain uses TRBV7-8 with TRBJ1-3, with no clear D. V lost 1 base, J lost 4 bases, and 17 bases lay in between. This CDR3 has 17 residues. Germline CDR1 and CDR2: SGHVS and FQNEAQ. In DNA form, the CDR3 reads TGTGCCAGCAGCTTAGTCCCCGGAGGCAGGCCGGGAAACACCATATATTTT. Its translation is CASSLVPGGRPGNTIYF.

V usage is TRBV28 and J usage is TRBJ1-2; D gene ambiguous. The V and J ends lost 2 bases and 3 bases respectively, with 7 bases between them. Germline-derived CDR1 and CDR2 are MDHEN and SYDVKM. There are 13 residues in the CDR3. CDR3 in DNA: TGTGCCAGCAGTTTAGGACTGGACTATGGCTACACCTTC. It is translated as CASSLGLDYGYTF.

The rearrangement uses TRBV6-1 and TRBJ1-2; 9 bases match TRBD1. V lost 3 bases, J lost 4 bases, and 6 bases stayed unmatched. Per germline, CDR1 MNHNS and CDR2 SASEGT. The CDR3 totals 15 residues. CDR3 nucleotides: TGTGCCAGCAGTGAGGGAAAGGGACAGGGCTATGGCTACACCTTC. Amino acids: CASSEGKGQGYGYTF.

The CDR3 region is CASSQGAGHGYTF. For the CDR3, the DNA is TGCGCCAGCAGCCAGGGGGCCGGGCATGGCTACACCTTC. V gene TRBV5-1 combines with J gene TRBJ1-2; 8 bases match TRBD1. The CDR3 totals 13 residues. The V gene end was trimmed by 4 bases and the J gene end by 6 bases; junction bases not matched to a gene: 5. Germline V gives CDR1 SGHRS, CDR2 YFSETQ.

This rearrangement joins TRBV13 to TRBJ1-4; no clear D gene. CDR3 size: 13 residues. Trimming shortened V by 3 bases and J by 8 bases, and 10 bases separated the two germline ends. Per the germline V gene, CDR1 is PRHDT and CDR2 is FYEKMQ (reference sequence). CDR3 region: CASSLGVAEKLFF. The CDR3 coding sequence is TGTGCCAGCAGCTTGGGAGTTGCCGAAAAACTGTTTTTT. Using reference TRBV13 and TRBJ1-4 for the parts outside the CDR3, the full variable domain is AAGVIQSPRHLIKEKRETATLKCYPIPRHDTVYWYQQGPGQDPQFLISFYEKMQSDKGSIPDRFSAQQFSDYHSELNMSSLELGDSALYFCASSLGVAEKLFFGSGTQLSVL.

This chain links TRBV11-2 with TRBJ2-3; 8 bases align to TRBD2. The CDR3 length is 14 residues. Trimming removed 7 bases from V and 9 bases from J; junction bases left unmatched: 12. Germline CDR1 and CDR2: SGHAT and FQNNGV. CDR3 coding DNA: TGTGCCAGCATCAGCGGGAGCTGGGGTAACACGCAGTATTTT. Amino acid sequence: CASISGSWGNTQYF.

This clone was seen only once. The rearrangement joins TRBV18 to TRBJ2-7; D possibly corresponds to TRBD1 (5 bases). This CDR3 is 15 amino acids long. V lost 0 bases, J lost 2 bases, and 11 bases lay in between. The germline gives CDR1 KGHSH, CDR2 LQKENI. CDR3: CASSPPGQPTYEQYF. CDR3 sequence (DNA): TGTGCCAGCTCACCACCGGGGCAGCCAACCTACGAGCAGTACTTC. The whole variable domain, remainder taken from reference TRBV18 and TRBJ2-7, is NAGVMQNPRHLVRRRGQEARLRCSPMKGHSHVYWYRQLPEEGLKFMVYLQKENIIDESGMPKERFSAEFPKEGPSILRIQQVVRGDSAAYFCASSPPGQPTYEQYFGPGTRLTVT.

The CDR3 protein is CASKDTFQANEKLFF. DNA of the CDR3: TGTGCCAGCAAGGACACCTTCCAAGCTAATGAAAAACTGTTTTTT. V and J are TRBV6-1 and TRBJ1-4; D is perhaps TRBD1 (5 bases). The germline CDR1 and CDR2 sequences are MNHNS and SASEGT. V was pared by 7 bases and J by 3 bases, with 15 bases between. The CDR3 runs 15 residues.

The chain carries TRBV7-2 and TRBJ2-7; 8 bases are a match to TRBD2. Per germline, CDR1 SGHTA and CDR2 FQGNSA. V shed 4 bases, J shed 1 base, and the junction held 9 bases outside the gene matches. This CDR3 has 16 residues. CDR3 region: CASSSRIAGSSYEQYF. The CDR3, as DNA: TGTGCCAGCAGCTCGCGAATAGCGGGATCTTCCTACGAGCAGTACTTC.

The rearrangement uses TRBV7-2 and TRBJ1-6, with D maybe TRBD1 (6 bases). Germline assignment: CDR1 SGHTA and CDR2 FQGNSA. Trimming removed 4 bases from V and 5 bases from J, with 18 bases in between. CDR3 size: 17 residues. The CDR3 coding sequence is TGTGCCAGCAGCTCGGGGAGACAGGTTCTTCATAATTCACCCCTCCACTTT. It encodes CASSSGRQVLHNSPLHF.

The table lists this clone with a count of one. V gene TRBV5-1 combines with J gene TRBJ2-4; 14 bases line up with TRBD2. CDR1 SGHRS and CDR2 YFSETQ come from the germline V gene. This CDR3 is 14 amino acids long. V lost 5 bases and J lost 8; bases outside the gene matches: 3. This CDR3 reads CASRRTSGRYIQYF. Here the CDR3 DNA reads TGCGCCAGCAGAAGGACTAGCGGGAGGTACATTCAGTACTTC. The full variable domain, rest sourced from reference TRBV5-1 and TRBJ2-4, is KAGVTQTPRYLIKTRGQQVTLSCSPISGHRSVSWYQQTPGQGLQFLFEYFSETQRNKGNFPGRFSGRQFSNSRSEMNVSTLELGDSALYLCASRRTSGRYIQYFGAGTRLSVL.

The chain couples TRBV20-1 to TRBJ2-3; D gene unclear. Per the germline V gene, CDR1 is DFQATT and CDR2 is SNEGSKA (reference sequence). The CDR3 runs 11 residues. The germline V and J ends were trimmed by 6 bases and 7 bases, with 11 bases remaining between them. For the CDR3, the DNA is TGCAGTGCCGCGGATGAACATACGCAGTATTTT. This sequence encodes CSAADEHTQYF.

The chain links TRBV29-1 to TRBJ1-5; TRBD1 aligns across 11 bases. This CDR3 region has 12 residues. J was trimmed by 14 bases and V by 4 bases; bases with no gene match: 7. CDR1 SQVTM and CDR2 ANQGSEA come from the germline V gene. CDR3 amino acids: CSVADRGQVEHF. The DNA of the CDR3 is TGCAGCGTTGCGGACAGGGGGCAAGTGGAGCATTTT.

The CDR3 spells CASSLSLAGGGSYEQYF. The CDR3 DNA reads TGTGCCAGCAGCTTATCACTAGCGGGAGGGGGCTCCTACGAGCAGTACTTC. The rearrangement joins TRBV11-2 to TRBJ2-7; 13 bases agree with TRBD2. This CDR3 region has 17 residues. V gave up 2 bases and J gave up 0 bases; unmatched junction bases: 4. In germline, CDR1 is SGHAT, CDR2 FQNNGV.

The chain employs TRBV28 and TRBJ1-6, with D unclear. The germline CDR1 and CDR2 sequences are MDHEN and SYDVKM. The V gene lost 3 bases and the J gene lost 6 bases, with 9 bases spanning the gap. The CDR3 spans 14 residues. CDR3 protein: CASSFGIGNSPLHF. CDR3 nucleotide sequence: TGTGCCAGCAGTTTCGGGATTGGTAATTCACCCCTCCACTTT.

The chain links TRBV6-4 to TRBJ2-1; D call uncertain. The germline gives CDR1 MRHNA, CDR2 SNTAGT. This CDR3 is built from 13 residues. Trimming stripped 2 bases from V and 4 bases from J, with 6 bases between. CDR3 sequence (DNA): TGTGCCAGCAGTGACACCGGGTACAATGAGCAGTTCTTC. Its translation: CASSDTGYNEQFF.